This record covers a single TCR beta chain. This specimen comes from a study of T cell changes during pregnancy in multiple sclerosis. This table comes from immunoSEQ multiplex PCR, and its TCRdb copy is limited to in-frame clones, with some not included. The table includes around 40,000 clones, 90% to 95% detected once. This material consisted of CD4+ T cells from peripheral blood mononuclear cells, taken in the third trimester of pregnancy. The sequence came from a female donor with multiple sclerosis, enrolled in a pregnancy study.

The CDR3 protein is CASSLVGGRVPEQFF. The CDR3 coding sequence is TGTGCCAGCAGCTTAGTAGGCGGGAGGGTACCTGAGCAGTTCTTC. The gene calls are TRBV11-2 and TRBJ2-1; 9 bases match TRBD2. Germline values: CDR1 SGHAT, CDR2 FQNNGV. CDR3 length: 15 amino acids. Losses at the gene ends were 1 base for V and 9 bases for J; bases not matched to a gene: 7.